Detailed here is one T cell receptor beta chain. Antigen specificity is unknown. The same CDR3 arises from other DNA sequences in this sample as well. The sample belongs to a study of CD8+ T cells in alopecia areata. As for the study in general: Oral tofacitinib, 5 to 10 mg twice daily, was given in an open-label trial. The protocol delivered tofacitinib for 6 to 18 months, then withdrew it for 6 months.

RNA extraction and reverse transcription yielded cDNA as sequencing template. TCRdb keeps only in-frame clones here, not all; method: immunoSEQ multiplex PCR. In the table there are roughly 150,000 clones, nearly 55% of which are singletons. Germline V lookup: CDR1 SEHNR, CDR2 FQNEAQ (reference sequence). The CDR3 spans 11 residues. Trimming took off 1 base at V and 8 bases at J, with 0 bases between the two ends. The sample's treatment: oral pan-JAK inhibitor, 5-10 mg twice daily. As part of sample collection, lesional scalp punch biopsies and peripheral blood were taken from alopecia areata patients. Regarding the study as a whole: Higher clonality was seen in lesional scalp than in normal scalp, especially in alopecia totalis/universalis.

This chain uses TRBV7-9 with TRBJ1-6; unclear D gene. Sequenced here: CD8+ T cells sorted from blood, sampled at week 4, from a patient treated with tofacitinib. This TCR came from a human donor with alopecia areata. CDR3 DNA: TGTGCCAGCAGCTTAGATTCACCCCTCCACTTT. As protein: CASSLDSPLHF.